The 27 T cell receptor beta chains below were found in one sample sequenced in a study of T cell changes during pregnancy in multiple sclerosis (dated 2019 in TCRdb). Preparation of the library involved the immunoSEQ multiplex PCR assay. In its TCRdb copy, this immuneACCESS table keeps in-frame sequences only and misses some clones. Where compared with another copy, unresolved V genes explain less than half of these, and the others have no known cause. The table for this sample lists roughly 40,000 clones; 91% of them were counted only once. The ten largest clones add up to around 0.5% of the sample. The starting material was CD4+ T cells from peripheral blood mononuclear cells, obtained in the second trimester of pregnancy. These receptors originate from a female donor in good health, enrolled as a control in a pregnancy study.

The rearrangement links TRBV20-1 to TRBJ1-2; TRBD1 agrees at 7 bases. Germline-derived CDR1 and CDR2 are DFQATT and SNEGSKA (reference sequence). The CDR3 contains 11 residues. With V trimmed by 8 bases and J by 4 bases, 4 bases remained unmatched. CDR3: CSPRDSYGYTF. The CDR3 coding sequence is TGCAGTCCCAGGGACAGCTATGGCTACACCTTC.

V usage is TRBV18 and J usage is TRBJ1-6; the D gene is possibly TRBD1 (5 bases). Germline V gives CDR1 KGHSH, CDR2 LQKENI. CDR3 length: 16 amino acids. Trimming removed 6 bases from V and 7 bases from J, with 19 bases in between. The CDR3 loop is CASSPPEGLLNSPLHF. The CDR3 DNA is TGTGCCAGCTCGCCTCCTGAGGGACTCCTGAATTCACCCCTCCACTTT.

The gene calls are TRBV7-9 and TRBJ2-7; TRBD1 matches at 9 bases. CDR3 length: 15 amino acids. Germline lookup yields CDR1 SEHNR and CDR2 FQNEAQ (reference sequence). J lost 6 bases, V lost 5 bases, and 11 bases had no gene match. As DNA, the CDR3 is TGTGCCAGCAGCGGACCCGGGACAGGGCCCTCCGAGCAGTACTTC. This sequence encodes CASSGPGTGPSEQYF. Using reference TRBV7-9 and TRBJ2-7 for the parts outside the CDR3, the full variable domain is DTGVSQNPRHKITKRGQNVTFRCDPISEHNRLYWYRQTLGQGPEFLTYFQNEAQLEKSRLLSDRFSAERPKGSFSTLEIQRTEQGDSAMYLCASSGPGTGPSEQYFGPGTRLTVT.

The genes are TRBV4-2 and TRBJ1-5, with D hard to call. The CDR3 has 17 amino acids. CDR1 and CDR2 (germline): LGHNA, YNFKEQ. V was shortened by 5 bases and J by 5 bases, with 22 bases between the two germline ends. CDR3 bases: TGTGCCAGCAGCTATTTGTATCAGGTCCGCCGAGATCAGCCCCAGCATTTT. This sequence encodes CASSYLYQVRRDQPQHF.

This rearrangement joins TRBV7-3 to TRBJ1-1; D might be TRBD1 (6 bases). V lost 1 base and J 1 base, leaving 10 bases between the germline ends. Looked up from germline, CDR1 is SGHTA and CDR2 is FQGTGA. The CDR3 spans 15 residues. Written as DNA, the CDR3 is TGTGCCAGCAGCTTAATAGGGGGAGCGAACACTGAAGCTTTCTTT. Protein sequence: CASSLIGGANTEAFF.

The chain recombines TRBV5-1 with TRBJ2-6, with D possibly TRBD2 on 5 matching bases. The CDR3 is made up of 21 amino acids. Trimming shortened V by 3 bases and J by 0 bases, and 25 bases separated the two germline ends. Germline CDR1 and CDR2: SGHRS and YFSETQ. CDR3 sequence reads: CASSSPDRRGTGVSGANVLTF. The CDR3 DNA reads TGCGCCAGCAGCTCCCCTGACCGTAGAGGCACCGGGGTCTCTGGGGCCAACGTCCTGACTTTC. Full variable domain (rest looked up from reference TRBV5-1 and TRBJ2-6): KAGVTQTPRYLIKTRGQQVTLSCSPISGHRSVSWYQQTPGQGLQFLFEYFSETQRNKGNFPGRFSGRQFSNSRSEMNVSTLELGDSALYLCASSSPDRRGTGVSGANVLTFGAGSRLTVL.

The chain has TRBV29-1 and TRBJ2-4; unclear D gene. Trimming took 7 bases from V and 0 from J, leaving 13 bases between them. Germline V gene lookup returns CDR1 SQVTM and CDR2 ANQGSEA. The CDR3 is 14 amino acids. CDR3 protein: CSALSAVAKNIQYF. For the CDR3, the DNA is TGCAGCGCCCTTTCGGCGGTAGCCAAAAACATTCAGTACTTC.

The rearrangement uses TRBV21-1 and TRBJ1-2; TRBD1 is the table's D call, not checked against the DNA. TRBV21-1 is designated a pseudogene. The CDR3 covers 14 residues. The CDR3, as DNA: TGTGCCAGCAGCCAGCCGCAGGGTAACTATGGCTACACCTTC. It codes for CASSQPQGNYGYTF.

The genes are TRBV2 and TRBJ2-5; 8 nucleotides line up with TRBD2. CDR1 and CDR2 from the germline V gene are SNHLY and FYNNEI. J was trimmed by 5 bases and V by 6 bases; bases with no gene match: 11. The CDR3 loop spans 15 amino acids. The CDR3: CASSSGGLAYETQYF. CDR3 nucleotide sequence: TGTGCCAGCAGCTCCGGAGGACTAGCATACGAGACCCAGTACTTC. The full variable domain, completed using reference TRBV2 and TRBJ2-5, is EPEVTQTPSHQVTQMGQEVILRCVPISNHLYFYWYRQILGQKVEFLVSFYNNEISEKSEIFDDQFSVERPDGSNFTLKIRSTKLEDSAMYFCASSSGGLAYETQYFGPGTRLLVL.

The V call is TRBV28, the J call TRBJ2-5, with 7 bases identical to TRBD1. CDR1 is MDHEN and CDR2 is SYDVKM in the germline V gene. The J segment lost 1 base and the V segment lost 1 base, leaving 12 bases of the junction unmatched. CDR3 length equals 18 residues. CDR3 nucleotides: TGTGCCAGCAGTTTATTTAGTGGGTGGTCAGGGGGCCAAGAGACCCAGTACTTC. This codes for CASSLFSGWSGGQETQYF.

The J gene is TRBJ2-5, the V gene TRBV30; TRBD2 agrees at 8 bases. With V trimmed by 0 bases and J by 5 bases, 11 bases remained unmatched. Germline V gene lookup returns CDR1 GTSNPN and CDR2 SVGIG (reference sequence). The CDR3 has 16 amino acids. The CDR3 bases are TGTGCCTGGAGTGTTGGAAGCGGGGGATTCTCGGAGACCCAGTACTTC. The encoded protein is CAWSVGSGGFSETQYF.

The chain combines TRBV6-1 with TRBJ2-1; 7 positions match TRBD1. Germline V gene data show CDR1 as MNHNS and CDR2 as SASEGT. The V and J ends lost 7 bases and 13 bases, in that order; junction bases with no gene match: 10. The CDR3 sequence is 12 residues long. In DNA form, the CDR3 reads TGTGCCAGCATCTCCTACAGGGGCCCCCAGTTCTTC. It yields the protein CASISYRGPQFF.

In this sample, this clone turned up once. The chain recombines TRBV4-2 with TRBJ1-5; 9 nucleotides align to TRBD1. Germline loops: CDR1 LGHNA, CDR2 YNFKEQ. This CDR3 region has 15 residues. J gave up 1 base and V 4 bases, and 2 bases lay outside the gene matches. The CDR3 DNA reads TGTGCCAGCAGCCGGACAGGGGACAGCAATCAGCCCCAGCATTTT. Protein sequence: CASSRTGDSNQPQHF.

This chain joins TRBV5-1 and TRBJ2-1, with 13 bases lining up with TRBD2. The ends lost 8 bases at V and 0 bases at J; junction bases unmatched: 5. The V gene's germline CDR1 is SGHRS and CDR2 YFSETQ. CDR3 length equals 16 residues. The CDR3 reads CASLGLAGASYNEQFF. DNA for the CDR3: TGCGCCAGTCTCGGACTAGCGGGGGCCTCCTACAATGAGCAGTTCTTC.

The count of this clone is one. The junction differs from germline at one of its ends, possibly a read error. The CDR3 reads CASSAAGGPQETQYF. CDR3 DNA sequence: TGTGCTAGCAGCGCAGCGGGAGGGCCACAAGAGACCCAGTACTTC. The rearrangement joins TRBV7-7 to TRBJ2-5; the match to TRBD2 covers 10 bases. This CDR3 is 15 amino acids long. CDR1 and CDR2 (germline): SSHAT, FNYEAQ (reference sequence).

This CDR3 reads CASSLLAGGYNEQFF. The CDR3 DNA sequence: TGTGCCAGCAGTTTACTAGCGGGGGGGTACAATGAGCAGTTCTTC. The chain joins TRBV2 to TRBJ2-1, with TRBD2 identical over 13 bases. CDR1 and CDR2 (germline): SNHLY, FYNNEI. CDR3 size: 15 residues. V lost 5 bases and J lost 4; bases outside the gene matches: 2.

This chain connects TRBV29-1 to TRBJ2-7; 11 bases are shared with TRBD2. J lost 5 bases, V lost 6 bases, and 12 bases had no gene match. CDR3 length equals 15 residues. The germline gives CDR1 SQVTM, CDR2 ANQGSEA. DNA of the CDR3: TGCAGCGTCTTAGACCTAGCGGGAGGCGGCGACGAGCAGTACTTC. Translating it yields CSVLDLAGGGDEQYF.

This clone was detected once. The V gene is TRBV30, the J gene TRBJ2-7; the D gene is possibly TRBD2 (6 bases). Trimming left V 4 bases short and J 4 bases short, with 11 bases between. Germline V lookup: CDR1 GTSNPN, CDR2 SVGIG (reference sequence). The length of the CDR3 is 12 residues. CDR3 residues: CAWNGGGYEQYF. The CDR3 DNA reads TGTGCCTGGAACGGGGGTGGATACGAGCAGTACTTC.

V usage is TRBV14 and J usage is TRBJ2-7, with D possibly TRBD1 on 5 matching bases. The CDR3 consists of 15 residues. Between the trimmed V and J ends, which lost 3 bases and 2 bases, there was a span of 14 bases. The germline V gene encodes CDR1 SGHDN and CDR2 FVKESK. CDR3 bases: TGTGCCAGCAGCCAGGACACGAAGACAGCCTACGAGCAGTACTTC. Its protein product is CASSQDTKTAYEQYF. Drawing the rest from reference TRBV14 and TRBJ2-7, the complete variable domain is EAGVTQFPSHSVIEKGQTVTLRCDPISGHDNLYWYRRVMGKEIKFLLHFVKESKQDESGMPNNRFLAERTGGTYSTLKVQPAELEDSGVYFCASSQDTKTAYEQYFGPGTRLTVT.

The DNA for the CDR3 is TGTGCCATAGCCGCTCGGGATAGCAATCAGCCCCAGCATTTT. Residues: CAIAARDSNQPQHF. The J gene is TRBJ1-5, the V gene TRBV10-3; D remains ambiguous. V was shortened by 9 bases and J by 0 bases, with 12 bases between the two germline ends. The CDR3 runs to 14 residues. The germline gives CDR1 ENHRY, CDR2 SYGVKD.

This chain connects TRBV5-1 to TRBJ2-3; TRBD1 aligns across 8 bases. This CDR3 has 15 amino acids. CDR1 is SGHRS, CDR2 YFSETQ, per germline. Trimming cost V 4 bases and J 4 bases; bases outside gene matches: 8. The CDR3 bases are TGCGCCAGCAGCACGCTCCGGGACAGGCCAGATACGCAGTATTTT. As protein: CASSTLRDRPDTQYF.

The chain links TRBV4-1 to TRBJ2-6; unclear D gene. Between the trimmed V and J ends, which lost 2 bases and 0 bases, there was a span of 8 bases. The CDR3 contains 16 residues. Germline assignment: CDR1 MGHRA and CDR2 YSYEKL. CDR3 nucleotide sequence: TGCGCCAGCAGCCAACCGACAAGCTCTGGGGCCAACGTCCTGACTTTC. This encodes CASSQPTSSGANVLTF.

V and J are TRBV7-2 and TRBJ1-4, with D unclear. The CDR3 spans 15 residues. Trimming shortened V by 4 bases and J by 0 bases, and 9 bases separated the two germline ends. Germline values: CDR1 SGHTA, CDR2 FQGNSA. The CDR3 loop reads CASSSRIATNEKLFF. In nucleotides, the CDR3 is TGTGCCAGCAGCTCTAGGATCGCAACTAATGAAAAACTGTTTTTT.

V gene TRBV29-1 combines with J gene TRBJ2-3; 9 bases align to TRBD1. V was pared by 7 bases and J by 6 bases, with 11 bases of the junction left unmatched. The CDR3 totals 14 residues. From germline, CDR1 is SQVTM and CDR2 ANQGSEA. As DNA, the CDR3 is TGCAGCGCCCAACCACCGGGACAGGGCGATACGCAGTATTTT. Residues: CSAQPPGQGDTQYF.

The chain links TRBV19 to TRBJ2-6; D unresolved. There are 14 residues in the CDR3. CDR1 is LNHDA, CDR2 SQIVND, per germline (reference sequence). V lost 11 bases and J lost 0, with 11 bases in between. CDR3 loop: CAARSYSGANVLTF. The CDR3 DNA sequence: TGTGCCGCCCGTTCCTACTCTGGGGCCAACGTCCTGACTTTC.

V and J are TRBV7-3 and TRBJ2-7; a weak D match, TRBD2 (7 bases). Trimming shortened V by 2 bases and J by 6 bases, and 20 bases separated the two germline ends. Germline V gene data show CDR1 as SGHTA and CDR2 as FQGTGA. This CDR3 has 16 amino acids. CDR3 in DNA: TGTGCCAGCAGCTTACTAGGGGGGGAAGACGGGGGCGAGCAGTACTTC. This gives the protein CASSLLGGEDGGEQYF.

The chain joins TRBV6-6 to TRBJ1-2, with 7 bases fitting TRBD1. This CDR3 spans 15 amino acids. Germline values: CDR1 MNHNY, CDR2 SVGAGI (reference sequence). Losses at the gene ends were 5 bases for V and 3 bases for J; bases not matched to a gene: 9. CDR3 nucleotides: TGTGCCAGCAGTCAAGGACAGGTTTGGCACTATGGCTACACCTTC. This gives the protein CASSQGQVWHYGYTF.